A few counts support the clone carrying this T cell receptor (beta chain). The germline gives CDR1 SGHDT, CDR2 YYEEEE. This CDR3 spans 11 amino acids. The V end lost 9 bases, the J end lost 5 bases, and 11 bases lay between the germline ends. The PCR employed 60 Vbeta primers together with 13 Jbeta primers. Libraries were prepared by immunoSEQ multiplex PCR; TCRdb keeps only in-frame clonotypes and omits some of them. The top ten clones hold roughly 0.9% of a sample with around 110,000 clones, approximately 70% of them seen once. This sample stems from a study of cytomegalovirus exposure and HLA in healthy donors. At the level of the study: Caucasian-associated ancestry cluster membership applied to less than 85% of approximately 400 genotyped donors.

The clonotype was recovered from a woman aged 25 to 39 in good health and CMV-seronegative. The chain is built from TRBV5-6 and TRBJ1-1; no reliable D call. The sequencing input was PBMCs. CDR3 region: CATVTGTEAFF. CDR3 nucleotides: TGTGCCACCGTAACCGGGACTGAAGCTTTCTTT.